What follows are 21 T cell receptor beta chains derived from one specimen sequenced in a study of T cell repertoires in cytomegalovirus infection. A single record per CDR3 protein comes from TCRdb applying MiXCR to the reads. The data contain about 80,000 distinct CDR3 sequences, about 3.8% of them singletons. Sequencing was done on a sample of PBMCs. The receptors here all came from a human donor in good health (CMV status not recorded). Some clones in this sample may be carry-over from other donors' samples.

This clonotype was seen at least ten times. The chain uses TRBV11-2 and TRBJ2-1; D perhaps matches TRBD2 (5 bases). V was trimmed by 5 bases and J by 7 bases, leaving 18 bases between them. Per the germline V gene, CDR1 is SGHAT and CDR2 is FQNNGV. The CDR3 extends over 15 amino acids. The CDR3 region has the DNA TGTGCCAGCAGCCCGATGCGGCTAGCTGGGAATGAGCAGTTCTTC. Protein sequence: CASSPMRLAGNEQFF.

This clonotype showed up many times. The genes are TRBV27 and TRBJ2-7; the match to TRBD2 covers 8 bases. The CDR3 is 16 amino acids. V dropped 5 bases and J dropped 6; count of bases not matched to a gene: 15. Germline loops: CDR1 MNHEY, CDR2 SMNVEV (reference sequence). The CDR3 coding sequence is TGTGCCAGCAGTCAAGGGACTAGTAAGGTAGTTGTCGAGCAGTACTTC. Its translation: CASSQGTSKVVVEQYF.

A note on this clonotype: No conserved phenylalanine or tryptophan ends this CDR3, so it is likely a read error. This sequence joins TRBV7-9 and TRBJ2-3; D is perhaps TRBD1 (6 bases). The V end was cut by 5 bases, the J end by 6 bases, with 9 bases between. Per germline, CDR1 SEHNR and CDR2 FQNEAQ (reference sequence). This CDR3 has 12 residues. DNA for the CDR3: TGTGCCAGCAGCCCTACAGGGGATACGCAGTATTTA. It yields the protein CASSPTGDTQYL.

This clonotype was counted many times. This rearrangement joins TRBV28 to TRBJ1-1; TRBD1 might be the D (5 bases). Per the germline V gene, CDR1 is MDHEN and CDR2 is SYDVKM. The CDR3 consists of 15 residues. Trimming removed 2 bases from V and 1 base from J, with 11 bases in between. CDR3 protein: CASSLIGGRNTEAFF. As DNA, the CDR3 is TGTGCCAGCAGTTTAATCGGGGGAAGGAACACTGAAGCTTTCTTT.

This clonotype has a count of ten or more. The chain uses TRBV12-3 or TRBV12-4 and TRBJ1-1, with D hard to call. This CDR3 spans 14 amino acids. V lost 6 bases to trimming and J lost 1 base, with 12 bases between them. The CDR3 DNA reads as TGTGCCAGCAGGCGAGAATTCCAGAACACTGAAGCTTTCTTT. Residues: CASRREFQNTEAFF.

This clonotype was observed many times. The chain combines TRBV12-3 or TRBV12-4 with TRBJ2-2; perhaps TRBD1 as D (5 bases). CDR3 length: 15 residues. Trimming removed 2 bases at V and 7 bases at J, with 14 bases between. The CDR3 nucleotides are TGTGCCAGCAGTTTAAGCAGGGCCCGGAGCGGGGAGCTGTTTTTT. Protein: CASSLSRARSGELFF.

Many counts were recorded for this clonotype. This rearrangement joins TRBV20-1 to TRBJ2-7; the D gene is possibly TRBD1 (5 bases). Germline lookup yields CDR1 DFQATT and CDR2 SNEGSKA (reference sequence). CDR3 length equals 14 residues. V was cut by 2 bases and J by 3 bases, with 14 bases left in between. The CDR3 coding sequence is TGCAGTGCTAGATCCAGGGCCGACGGCTACGAGCAGTACTTC. Translation: CSARSRADGYEQYF.

This clonotype was detected only a few times. The chain links TRBV7-9 to TRBJ1-4; 12 bases map to TRBD1. The CDR3 extends over 14 amino acids. V dropped 7 bases and J dropped 10; count of bases not matched to a gene: 7. In germline, CDR1 is SEHNR, CDR2 FQNEAQ (reference sequence). The CDR3 bases are TGTGCCAGCATCAAGGGACAGGGGGCACGAAAACTGTTTTTT. The encoded protein is CASIKGQGARKLFF.

This clonotype was seen repeatedly, ten times or more. This chain links TRBV7-6 with TRBJ2-7; the D gene could be TRBD1 or TRBD2 (5 bases each). Per the germline V gene, CDR1 is SGHVS and CDR2 is FNYEAQ. The V end lost 0 bases, the J end lost 10 bases, and 13 bases lay between the germline ends. This CDR3 comprises 13 residues. CDR3 nucleotide sequence: TGTGCCAGCAGCTTAGCTGGCAGGGAGAGACAGTACTTC. It specifies CASSLAGRERQYF.

This rearrangement joins TRBV4-2 to TRBJ1-1; D remains ambiguous. Germline assignment: CDR1 LGHNA and CDR2 YNFKEQ. V lost 1 base and J 6 bases, leaving 9 bases between the germline ends. The CDR3 has 13 residues. As DNA, the CDR3 is TGTGCCAGCAGCCAAGTTGGCCTCGCTGAAGCTTTCTTT. This codes for CASSQVGLAEAFF.

This clonotype was observed many times. V usage is TRBV7-3 and J usage is TRBJ2-1; 8 bases are shared with TRBD2. V was clipped by 5 bases and J by 2 bases; unmatched bases: 2. Germline V gene data show CDR1 as SGHTA and CDR2 as FQGTGA. The CDR3 is 14 amino acids. CDR3 coding DNA: TGTGCCAGCAGCCGGGGGGGCCCCTACAATGAGCAGTTCTTC. It specifies CASSRGGPYNEQFF. Supplemented by reference TRBV7-3 and TRBJ2-1, the full variable domain reads GAGVSQTPSNKVTEKGKYVELRCDPISGHTALYWYRQSLGQGPEFLIYFQGTGAADDSGLPNDRFFAVRPEGSVSTLKIQRTERGDSAVYLCASSRGGPYNEQFFGPGTRLTVL.

This clonotype was detected many times. The chain carries TRBV7-2 and TRBJ2-3; D might be TRBD2 (6 bases). The germline CDR1 and CDR2 sequences are SGHTA and FQGNSA. V lost 2 bases, J lost 1 base, and 16 bases lay in between. The CDR3 has 17 amino acids. The CDR3 DNA reads TGTGCCAGCAGCTTATCGCCCGCAGCGGGTCGCACAGATACGCAGTATTTT. This translates into CASSLSPAAGRTDTQYF. The complete variable domain, with remaining parts taken from reference TRBV7-2 and TRBJ2-3, reads GAGVSQSPSNKVTEKGKDVELRCDPISGHTALYWYRQSLGQGLEFLIYFQGNSAPDKSGLPSDRFSAERTGGSVSTLTIQRTQQEDSAVYLCASSLSPAAGRTDTQYFGPGTRLTVL.

This clonotype is classed as medium-sized. J is TRBJ2-3 and V is TRBV6-2 or TRBV6-3; 11 bases map to TRBD1. The length of the CDR3 is 16 residues. CDR1 is MNHEY and CDR2 is SVGEGT in the germline V gene. Trimming cost V 1 base and J 4 bases; bases outside gene matches: 4. The DNA of the CDR3 is TGTGCCAGCAGTTACTTCCGGGACAGGGGGTCAGATACGCAGTATTTT. Amino acid sequence: CASSYFRDRGSDTQYF.

This clonotype was found many times. V and J are TRBV7-9 and TRBJ1-1, with TRBD1 matching over 8 bases. The CDR3 sequence is 16 residues long. Germline assignment: CDR1 SEHNR and CDR2 FQNEAQ (reference sequence). Losses at the gene ends were 8 bases for V and 0 bases for J; bases not matched to a gene: 11. Here the CDR3 reads CASLSGTGWMNTEAFF. The CDR3 nucleotides are TGTGCCAGCCTTTCAGGGACAGGTTGGATGAACACTGAAGCTTTCTTT.

This clonotype was seen ten or more times. This chain connects TRBV7-9 to TRBJ2-5, with D possibly TRBD2 on 5 matching bases. Germline lookup yields CDR1 SEHNR and CDR2 FQNEAQ (reference sequence). CDR3 length: 12 residues. The V end lost 7 bases, the J end lost 2 bases, and 8 bases lay between the germline ends. The CDR3 DNA follows: TGTGCCAGCAATCGGGAACAAGAGACCCAGTACTTC. Encoded protein: CASNREQETQYF.

This clonotype was detected many times. J is TRBJ1-5 and V is TRBV12-3 or TRBV12-4, with a weak D call TRBD1 (6 bases). The CDR3 extends over 15 amino acids. V was pared by 2 bases and J by 4 bases, with 12 bases between. The CDR3 loop is CASSLNPDSNQPQHF. The CDR3 nucleotides read TGTGCCAGCAGTTTAAATCCGGACAGTAATCAGCCCCAGCATTTT.

For this clonotype: It may be a read error: a sequence one base away is much more abundant. This sequence joins TRBV7-2 and TRBJ2-2, with a tentative D call TRBD2 (7 bases). Germline V gene sequence: CDR1 SGHTA, CDR2 FQGNSA. CDR3 size: 15 residues. The CDR3 coding sequence is TGTGCCAGCAGCCGCTTTTCGGGGGGCGGCGGGGAGCTGGTTTTT. This gives the protein CASSRFSGGGGELVF.

This clonotype has at least ten counts. The chain couples TRBV7-2 to TRBJ2-6; D unclear. Germline V gene lookup returns CDR1 SGHTA and CDR2 FQGNSA. Trimming stripped 1 base from V and 2 bases from J, with 9 bases between. This CDR3 is built from 16 residues. CDR3 sequence reads: CASSLGLQTGANVLTF. The CDR3 bases are TGTGCCAGCAGCTTAGGCTTACAGACTGGGGCCAACGTCCTGACTTTC.

This clonotype was seen repeatedly, ten times or more. The chain employs TRBV28 and TRBJ1-5, with no clear D. V was pared by 3 bases and J by 0 bases, with 12 bases between. The CDR3 has 16 amino acids. Germline V lookup: CDR1 MDHEN, CDR2 SYDVKM. CDR3 nucleotides: TGTGCCAGCAGTTTCTCGTTAAGGGATAGCAATCAGCCCCAGCATTTT. This gives the protein CASSFSLRDSNQPQHF.

Ten or more counts support this clonotype. The gene calls are TRBV7-2 and TRBJ1-6; TRBD1 agrees at 10 bases. This CDR3 is 15 amino acids long. Losses at the gene ends were 5 bases for V and 5 bases for J; bases not matched to a gene: 3. Germline CDR1 is SGHTA and CDR2 is FQGNSA. CDR3 region: CASSPTGGHNSPLHF. The CDR3 DNA is TGTGCCAGCAGCCCGACAGGGGGCCATAATTCACCCCTCCACTTT.

This clonotype was picked up many times. This sequence joins TRBV5-1 and TRBJ2-7; D possibly corresponds to TRBD2 (5 bases). This CDR3 has 13 residues. V lost 0 bases and J lost 5, with 9 bases in between. Germline CDR1 reads SGHRS; CDR2 reads YFSETQ. The CDR3 loop reads CASSLAEGHEQYF. CDR3 DNA: TGCGCCAGCAGCTTGGCCGAGGGCCACGAGCAGTACTTC.